A single sample gave rise to the 19 T cell receptor beta chains below, sequenced in a study of blood T cell repertoires in COVID-19 (dated by TCRdb to about 2020). Library construction relied on the immunoSEQ multiplex PCR assay. The clones in this table, taken by TCRdb from immuneACCESS, are in-frame only. Not every clone is retained; where verified, under half of the shortfall comes from an unresolved V gene, and the cause of the rest is unknown. This sample is represented by 55,000 to 75,000 clones; around nine tenths of them were singletons. The ten largest clones represent 7% to 9% of the sample. Sequenced material: peripheral blood. The receptors originated from a human donor in a cohort sampled during active COVID-19.

This CDR3 reads CASTSDRAGETQYF. CDR3 in DNA: TGTGCCAGCACCTCGGACAGGGCGGGAGAGACCCAGTACTTC. The rearrangement uses TRBV7-8 and TRBJ2-5; 8 nucleotides align to TRBD1. CDR1 is SGHVS and CDR2 is FQNEAQ in the germline V gene. Trimming removed 7 bases from V and 4 bases from J; junction bases left unmatched: 8. This CDR3 comprises 14 residues.

This chain uses TRBV19 with TRBJ2-7, with a weak D call TRBD2 (5 bases). The V and J ends lost 2 bases and 5 bases respectively, with 16 bases between them. Germline CDR1 is LNHDA and CDR2 is SQIVND (reference sequence). The CDR3 covers 15 residues. The CDR3 loop is CASSIIAGNGNEQYF. As DNA, the CDR3 is TGTGCCAGTAGTATAATCGCCGGGAATGGCAACGAGCAGTACTTC.

J is TRBJ1-3 and V is TRBV7-8, with D maybe TRBD1 (5 bases). The CDR3 is made up of 17 amino acids. Germline-derived CDR1 and CDR2 are SGHVS and FQNEAQ. Trimming left V 1 base short and J 0 bases short, with 13 bases between. CDR3 DNA sequence: TGTGCCAGCAGCTTAGAGCGGGGCCTGAGCTCTGGAAACACCATATATTTT. Its translation: CASSLERGLSSGNTIYF.

This clone was detected only a few times. This chain connects TRBV19 to TRBJ1-6; D is uncertain. Germline V lookup: CDR1 LNHDA, CDR2 SQIVND (reference sequence). CDR3 length: 16 amino acids. V lost 4 bases and J 0 bases, leaving 10 bases between the germline ends. CDR3 protein: CASSTFAGSYNSPLHF. For the CDR3, the DNA is TGTGCCAGTAGTACCTTTGCAGGCTCCTATAATTCACCCCTCCACTTT.

The rearrangement joins TRBV4-2 to TRBJ1-2; the D is unclear. CDR3 length: 12 residues. Trimming cost V 0 bases and J 5 bases, with 4 bases left between them. CDR1 is LGHNA and CDR2 is YNFKEQ in the germline V gene. As DNA, the CDR3 is TGTGCCAGCAGCCAAGACCTGTATGGCTACACCTTC. Protein: CASSQDLYGYTF.

V is TRBV4-1 and J is TRBJ2-7, with 7 bases identical to TRBD1. V was pared by 4 bases and J by 2 bases, with 8 bases of the junction left unmatched. The CDR3 has 15 amino acids. Germline CDR1 and CDR2: MGHRA and YSYEKL. The CDR3 is CASSREQTGTYEQYF. The CDR3 nucleotides are TGCGCCAGCAGCCGAGAGCAGACAGGGACCTACGAGCAGTACTTC.

The J gene is TRBJ1-3, the V gene TRBV11-2; D unclear. Trimming removed 2 bases from V and 1 base from J, with 21 bases in between. The length of the CDR3 is 19 residues. CDR1 is SGHAT and CDR2 is FQNNGV in the germline V gene. The CDR3 DNA reads TGTGCCAGCAGCTTATCTCACGCCGGTCGGGGTATTTCTGGAAACACCATATATTTT. This translates into CASSLSHAGRGISGNTIYF.

The chain couples TRBV4-3 to TRBJ1-6; 7 nucleotides align to TRBD1. CDR1 LGHNA and CDR2 YSLEER come from the germline V gene. CDR3 length: 18 amino acids. The V segment lost 0 bases and the J segment 0 bases; nucleotides outside the gene matches: 5. The CDR3: CASSQEMGQFSYNSPLHF. CDR3 sequence (DNA): TGCGCCAGCAGCCAAGAGATGGGACAGTTCTCCTATAATTCACCCCTCCACTTT.

The chain joins TRBV5-4 to TRBJ1-1; 9 nucleotides match TRBD1. The J segment lost 10 bases and the V segment lost 3 bases, leaving 19 bases of the junction unmatched. The CDR3 totals 17 residues. CDR1 is SGHNT and CDR2 is YYREEE in the germline V gene (reference sequence). The CDR3, as DNA: TGTGCCAGCAGCTCCGATCACGCGGGACAGGGAGTTCGTCGAGCTTTCTTT. Protein: CASSSDHAGQGVRRAFF.

This chain connects TRBV2 to TRBJ1-2, with D possibly being TRBD1 (5 bases). Trimming took off 10 bases at V and 8 bases at J, with 20 bases between the two ends. This CDR3 spans 13 amino acids. CDR1 is SNHLY and CDR2 is FYNNEI in the germline V gene. The DNA for the CDR3 is TGTGCCACGGGGCTGGGAGGTCTGGAGGGCTACACCTTC. Translating gives CATGLGGLEGYTF.

Here the CDR3 DNA reads TGTGCCAGCAGCGCCGGGACAGGGGACCTCTATGGCTACACCTTC. Its protein product is CASSAGTGDLYGYTF. This chain links TRBV5-4 with TRBJ1-2; 10 nucleotides match TRBD1. Germline V gene data show CDR1 as SGHNT and CDR2 as YYREEE (reference sequence). The length of the CDR3 is 15 residues. The trim removed 4 bases at V and 4 bases at J, leaving 7 bases unmatched.

This chain connects TRBV19 to TRBJ1-1; 7 bases agree with TRBD1. Trimming cost V 6 bases and J 5 bases; bases outside gene matches: 9. Germline lookup yields CDR1 LNHDA and CDR2 SQIVND (reference sequence). The CDR3 runs 14 residues. CDR3 DNA sequence: TGTGCCAGTAGGGAGACAGGGTGGGAAACTGAAGCTTTCTTT. This gives the protein CASRETGWETEAFF.

The chain recombines TRBV9 with TRBJ1-2; TRBD1 matches 8 bases. Germline assignment: CDR1 SGDLS and CDR2 YYNGEE. J gave up 8 bases and V 6 bases, and 21 bases lay outside the gene matches. This CDR3 spans 17 amino acids. CDR3 sequence: CASTVLDRGIVSGGYTF. As DNA, the CDR3 is TGTGCCAGCACCGTGTTAGACAGGGGTATCGTTTCGGGAGGCTACACCTTC. Using reference TRBV9 and TRBJ1-2 for the parts outside the CDR3, the full variable domain is DSGVTQTPKHLITATGQRVTLRCSPRSGDLSVYWYQQSLDQGLQFLIQYYNGEERAKGNILERFSAQQFPDLHSELNLSSLELGDSALYFCASTVLDRGIVSGGYTFGSGTRLTVV.

J is TRBJ2-7 and V is TRBV9; a possible D gene is TRBD1 (6 bases). There are 14 residues in the CDR3. V lost 4 bases, J lost 4 bases, and 15 bases lay in between. Germline lookup yields CDR1 SGDLS and CDR2 YYNGEE. The CDR3 DNA reads as TGTGCCAGCAGCCGTAGTGGGGGCAAGTACGAGCAGTACTTC. Residues: CASSRSGGKYEQYF.

The chain is built from TRBV5-6 and TRBJ2-7; 7 bases match TRBD2. Trimming cost V 3 bases and J 0 bases; bases outside gene matches: 3. The length of the CDR3 is 14 residues. Per germline, CDR1 SGHDT and CDR2 YYEEEE. DNA of the CDR3: TGTGCCAGCAGCTGGGAGGGGAGCTCCTACGAGCAGTACTTC. This codes for CASSWEGSSYEQYF.

The rearrangement joins TRBV2 to TRBJ2-7; possible D gene TRBD2, 5 bases. The V gene's germline CDR1 is SNHLY and CDR2 FYNNEI. The CDR3 covers 11 residues. V shed 4 bases and J shed 4 bases, with 5 bases lying between them. CDR3 protein: CASSGGYEQYF. For the CDR3, the DNA is TGTGCCAGCAGTGGAGGGTACGAGCAGTACTTC.

J is TRBJ2-7 and V is TRBV4-1; D unclear. This CDR3 comprises 14 residues. Germline V gene lookup returns CDR1 MGHRA and CDR2 YSYEKL. Trimming shortened V by 1 base and J by 3 bases, and 10 bases separated the two germline ends. The CDR3 coding sequence is TGCGCCAGCAGCCAAGTTTCGTCGCGCTACGAGCAGTACTTC. Encoded protein: CASSQVSSRYEQYF.

The CDR3 reads CAWQPTGGYGEQYF. Here the CDR3 DNA reads TGTGCCTGGCAACCAACAGGGGGCTATGGCGAGCAGTACTTC. V and J are TRBV30 and TRBJ2-7, with 9 bases lining up with TRBD1. This CDR3 contains 14 residues. V shed 5 bases, J shed 6 bases, and the junction held 11 bases outside the gene matches. Per the germline V gene, CDR1 is GTSNPN and CDR2 is SVGIG (reference sequence).

V usage is TRBV4-1 and J usage is TRBJ2-7, with D perhaps TRBD1 (6 bases). The germline V and J ends were trimmed by 4 bases and 3 bases, with 10 bases remaining between them. The CDR3 is 13 amino acids. Germline lookup yields CDR1 MGHRA and CDR2 YSYEKL. The CDR3 here is CASSPGDNYEQYF. The CDR3 DNA is TGCGCCAGCAGCCCTGGGGACAACTACGAGCAGTACTTC.